This T cell receptor (beta chain) was documented in a study of PD-L1 blockade in urothelial cancer. Turning to the study itself: Patients initiated atezolizumab in about 2014 at 1,200 mg intravenously every 3 weeks.

The time point was: peripheral blood 6 weeks after treatment start. V was pared by 4 bases and J by 2 bases, with 4 bases of the junction left unmatched. Germline V lookup: CDR1 SGHRS, CDR2 YFSETQ. The CDR3 runs to 14 residues. Measured with immunoSEQ multiplex PCR; TCRdb has only the in-frame clones, and not every one. The sample includes about 120,000 clones, approximately 90% seen only once; the top ten take 1.5% to 2%. The chain recombines TRBV5-1 with TRBJ2-5; 8 positions match TRBD2. The sequencing here drew on PBMCs, taken around atezolizumab (anti-PD-L1) treatment. The sequence derives from a man aged 55 to 70 with urothelial cancer. The CDR3 spells CASSPAGGQETQYF. The DNA of the CDR3 is TGCGCCAGCAGCCCGGCGGGGGGTCAAGAGACCCAGTACTTC.